Presented here are 9 T cell receptor beta chains from one specimen sequenced in a study of CXCR3-negative and CXCR3-positive naive CD8 T cells. Carrying UMI labels, the TRB cDNA libraries were prepared through 5' RACE. TCRdb reprocessed the 5' RACE reads and keeps a single row for each CDR3 protein, giving no DNA. The sample shows over 70,000 distinct CDR3 sequences, and around 1.7% sits with its ten largest clones. Sequenced input: naive CXCR3- CD8+ T cells from blood. Subset meaning: CD45RO-CCR7+CD27+CD95- naive CD8+ T cells lacking CXCR3 (TNR3-). All receptors derive from a human donor in good health. Some clones in this sample may be carry-over from other donors' samples.

CDR3 sequence: CASSQGGLAGDADTQYF. The V call is TRBV4-2, the J call TRBJ2-3; TCRdb indicates TRBD2, and absent DNA this call remains unverified. Germline loops: CDR1 LGHNA, CDR2 YNFKEQ. The CDR3 has 17 amino acids.

The chain combines TRBV29-1 with TRBJ1-2. Germline assignment: CDR1 SQVTM and CDR2 ANQGSEA. The CDR3 runs 11 residues. The CDR3 spells CSAPAGPGYTF. Full variable domain (missing parts from reference TRBV29-1 and TRBJ1-2): SAVISQKPSRDICQRGTSLTIQCQVDSQVTMMFWYRQQPGQSLTLIATANQGSEATYESGFVIDKFPISRPNLTFSTLTVSNMSPEDSSIYLCSAPAGPGYTFGSGTRLTVV.

The V call is TRBV6-2 or TRBV6-3, the J call TRBJ2-7; the D call of TRBD1 rests on TCRdb alone, since no DNA is present to check it. There are 13 residues in the CDR3. Germline V gives CDR1 MNHEY, CDR2 SVGEGT. The CDR3 protein is CASSYGQGLEQYF.

The chain joins TRBV29-1 to TRBJ2-7; TCRdb outputs TRBD1, but without DNA this stays unchecked. Germline lookup yields CDR1 SQVTM and CDR2 ANQGSEA. This CDR3 comprises 14 residues. The CDR3 protein is CSVEGADSSYEQYF.

The genes are TRBV7-7 and TRBJ2-2; without DNA, the TCRdb call of TRBD1 cannot be checked. This CDR3 is built from 13 residues. In germline, CDR1 is SSHAT, CDR2 FNYEAQ (reference sequence). The CDR3 here is CASSSVRAGELFF.

V and J are TRBV18 and TRBJ2-1; the D call from TCRdb, TRBD1, cannot be confirmed without DNA. Per germline, CDR1 KGHSH and CDR2 LQKENI. The length of the CDR3 is 18 residues. Here the CDR3 reads CASSPNTGSIETYNEQFF. The full variable domain, in which reference TRBV18 and TRBJ2-1 provide the parts outside the CDR3, is NAGVMQNPRHLVRRRGQEARLRCSPMKGHSHVYWYRQLPEEGLKFMVYLQKENIIDESGMPKERFSAEFPKEGPSILRIQQVVRGDSAAYFCASSPNTGSIETYNEQFFGPGTRLTVL.

The chain carries TRBV7-9 and TRBJ2-1; with no DNA, the TCRdb D assignment of TRBD2 cannot be verified. Germline V gene data show CDR1 as SEHNR and CDR2 as FQNEAQ (reference sequence). This CDR3 comprises 19 residues. CDR3 sequence reads: CASSHGLAGGSSSYNEQFF. Together with reference TRBV7-9 and TRBJ2-1, the CDR3 gives the full variable domain: DTGVSQNPRHKITKRGQNVTFRCDPISEHNRLYWYRQTLGQGPEFLTYFQNEAQLEKSRLLSDRFSAERPKGSFSTLEIQRTEQGDSAMYLCASSHGLAGGSSSYNEQFFGPGTRLTVL.

The V call is TRBV12-3 or TRBV12-4, the J call TRBJ2-5; there is no DNA to check the TCRdb D call of TRBD1. CDR3 size: 14 residues. CDR3 in amino acids: CASSVGQGGETQYF.

The V and J genes are TRBV6-1 and TRBJ2-2; TCRdb outputs TRBD2, but without DNA this stays unchecked. The germline V gene has CDR1 MNHNS and CDR2 SASEGT. The CDR3 totals 15 residues. CDR3 loop: CASRGGGSEAGELFF.